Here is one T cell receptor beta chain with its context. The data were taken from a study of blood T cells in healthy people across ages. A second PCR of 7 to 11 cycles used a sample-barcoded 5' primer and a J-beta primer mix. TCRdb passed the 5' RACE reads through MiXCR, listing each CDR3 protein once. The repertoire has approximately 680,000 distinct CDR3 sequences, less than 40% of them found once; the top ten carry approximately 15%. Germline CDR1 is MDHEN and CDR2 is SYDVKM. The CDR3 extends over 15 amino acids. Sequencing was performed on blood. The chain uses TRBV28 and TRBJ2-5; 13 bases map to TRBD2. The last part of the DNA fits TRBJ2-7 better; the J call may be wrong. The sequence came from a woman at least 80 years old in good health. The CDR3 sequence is CASSSLAGGTHEQYF. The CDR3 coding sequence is TGTGCCAGCAGTTCACTAGCGGGAGGGACCCACGAGCAGTACTTC.